The 21 T cell receptor beta chains below come from one sample, sequenced in a study of T-cell memory formation after mild COVID-19. Via MiXCR, TCRdb re-called the 5' RACE reads, giving one row per CDR3 protein. Here the sample spans approximately 30,000 distinct CDR3 sequences, 7% to 8% being singletons. The source material was PBMCs or a T cell subset sorted from them (not recorded which). The source of these receptors is a man aged 18 to 35 who had mild COVID-19 (a few samples of this study predate the infection). Cell type and time point are not known.

The chain combines TRBV3-1 with TRBJ2-1, with 7 bases matching TRBD2. The CDR3 sequence is 13 residues long. Trimming removed 8 bases from V and 6 bases from J; junction bases left unmatched: 7. Germline CDR1 is LGHDT and CDR2 is YNNKEL (reference sequence). CDR3 amino acids: CASSLAWANEQFF. In DNA, the CDR3 is TGTGCCAGCTCACTAGCGTGGGCCAATGAGCAGTTCTTC.

This clonotype came up many times. The chain is built from TRBV7-3 and TRBJ2-1; D perhaps matches TRBD1 (5 bases). Germline values: CDR1 SGHTA, CDR2 FQGTGA. The V gene lost 5 bases and the J gene lost 0 bases, with 11 bases spanning the gap. This CDR3 contains 15 residues. CDR3 nucleotides: TGTGCCAGCAGCCGCGACAGTAGCTCCTACAATGAGCAGTTCTTC. It encodes CASSRDSSSYNEQFF.

J is TRBJ2-3 and V is TRBV7-9, with 9 bases aligning to TRBD2. Germline V CDR1 and CDR2: SEHNR, FQNEAQ (reference sequence). The CDR3 consists of 15 residues. The ends lost 8 bases at V and 2 bases at J; junction bases unmatched: 8. The CDR3 coding sequence is TGTGCCAGCGGACCTATAGCGGGAGTCACAGATACGCAGTATTTT. Amino acid sequence: CASGPIAGVTDTQYF.

This clonotype was counted many times. The V call is TRBV7-2, the J call TRBJ2-2, with D hard to call. Trimming shortened V by 3 bases and J by 3 bases, and 2 bases separated the two germline ends. CDR3 size: 12 residues. Germline V gene lookup returns CDR1 SGHTA and CDR2 FQGNSA. The CDR3 sequence: CASSFYTGELFF. The CDR3 DNA reads TGTGCCAGCAGCTTTTACACCGGGGAGCTGTTTTTT.

Only a few counts were recorded for this clonotype. V and J are TRBV6-5 and TRBJ1-2; 11 bases line up with TRBD1. CDR1 is MNHEY, CDR2 SVGAGI, per germline. Trimming cost V 2 bases and J 4 bases; bases outside gene matches: 3. This CDR3 has 15 residues. CDR3: CASSYRGQGAYGYTF. The CDR3 coding sequence is TGTGCCAGCAGTTACCGTGGACAGGGGGCCTATGGCTACACCTTC.

There are many counts of this clonotype. The V gene is TRBV27, the J gene TRBJ1-2; D unclear. Trimming took 4 bases from V and 0 from J, leaving 6 bases between them. This CDR3 region has 13 residues. Germline CDR1 reads MNHEY; CDR2 reads SMNVEV (reference sequence). The CDR3 region has the DNA TGTGCCAGCAGTTCAGAAGCTAACTATGGCTACACCTTC. It codes for CASSSEANYGYTF.

This clonotype came up many times. This sequence joins TRBV12-3 or TRBV12-4 and TRBJ1-5; no clear D gene. Trimming removed 2 bases at V and 4 bases at J, with 3 bases between. The CDR3 contains 12 residues. Written as DNA, the CDR3 is TGTGCCAGCAGTTTAAATAATCAGCCCCAGCATTTT. As protein: CASSLNNQPQHF.

Only a few counts were recorded for this clonotype. The V gene is TRBV3-2, the J gene TRBJ1-5; the table's TRBD1 call for D was not verified on the DNA. TRBV3-2 is deemed a pseudogene. The length of the CDR3 is 14 residues. In DNA form, the CDR3 reads TGTGCCAGCAGCCCGACAGGGACCTTCCGGCCCCAGCATTTT. It codes for CASSPTGTFRPQHF.

This clonotype was detected many times. The chain links TRBV19 to TRBJ2-1; 9 bases agree with TRBD1. CDR3 length: 13 amino acids. The ends lost 3 bases at V and 15 bases at J; junction bases unmatched: 9. Per germline, CDR1 LNHDA and CDR2 SQIVND (reference sequence). The CDR3 nucleotides read TGTGCCAGTAGTATTGGCTCCGGGACAGGGTCGTTCTTC. Translating it yields CASSIGSGTGSFF.

There are many counts of this clonotype. The chain carries TRBV12-3 or TRBV12-4 and TRBJ1-1; D possibly corresponds to TRBD1 (5 bases). V gave up 4 bases and J gave up 1 base, with 10 bases separating them. CDR3 length: 14 residues. The DNA of the CDR3 is TGTGCCAGCAGTTCATATGGGGCGAACACTGAAGCTTTCTTT. Residues: CASSSYGANTEAFF.

This clonotype was observed many times. The gene calls are TRBV20-1 and TRBJ2-3; no firm D call. CDR1 is DFQATT and CDR2 is SNEGSKA in the germline V gene (reference sequence). V was trimmed by 6 bases and J by 0 bases, leaving 13 bases between them. CDR3 size: 14 residues. CDR3 coding DNA: TGCAGTGCGTCCGGACGATCTAGCACAGATACGCAGTATTTT. Its protein product is CSASGRSSTDTQYF.

There are many counts of this clonotype. This sequence joins TRBV5-1 and TRBJ1-2, with D maybe TRBD1 (5 bases). In germline, CDR1 is SGHRS, CDR2 YFSETQ. The CDR3 is 14 residues long. V shed 0 bases and J shed 8 bases, with 14 bases lying between them. The CDR3 region is CASSLGETVGGYTF. The CDR3 nucleotides read TGCGCCAGCAGCTTGGGGGAGACAGTGGGCGGCTACACCTTC.

V gene TRBV12-3 or TRBV12-4 combines with J gene TRBJ1-1, with 8 nucleotides matching TRBD1. V trimming: 6 bases; J trimming: 2 bases; junction bases outside the gene matches: 5. The CDR3 spans 14 residues. CDR3 amino acids: CASRHDRGNTEAFF. CDR3 coding DNA: TGTGCCAGCAGGCACGACAGGGGAAACACTGAAGCTTTCTTT.

This clonotype was counted at least ten times. This chain connects TRBV6-1 to TRBJ2-7; 9 bases are a match to TRBD2. The CDR3 consists of 15 residues. From germline, CDR1 is MNHNS and CDR2 SASEGT. V was pared by 3 bases and J by 3 bases, with 6 bases of the junction left unmatched. CDR3 loop: CASSDSGTSRYEQYF. The CDR3 DNA follows: TGTGCCAGCAGTGATTCTGGGACTAGCCGCTACGAGCAGTACTTC.

This clonotype appeared many times. The gene calls are TRBV15 and TRBJ1-1, with 7 bases lining up with TRBD1. CDR3 length: 17 amino acids. J was trimmed by 1 base and V by 1 base; bases with no gene match: 9. Germline CDR1 and CDR2: LNHNV and YYDKDF (reference sequence). This CDR3 reads CATSRGPGDRGNTEAFF. The CDR3 region has the DNA TGTGCCACCAGCAGAGGTCCAGGGGACAGAGGGAACACTGAAGCTTTCTTT. Full variable domain (outside the CDR3, taken from reference TRBV15 and TRBJ1-1): DAMVIQNPRYQVTQFGKPVTLSCSQTLNHNVMYWYQQKSSQAPKLLFHYYDKDFNNEADTPDNFQSRRPNTSFCFLDIRSPGLGDTAMYLCATSRGPGDRGNTEAFFGQGTRLTVV.

This rearrangement joins TRBV20-1 to TRBJ2-1, with D perhaps matching TRBD2 (5 bases). Trimming cost V 1 base and J 10 bases, with 14 bases left between them. The germline gives CDR1 DFQATT, CDR2 SNEGSKA (reference sequence). The CDR3 is 13 residues long. The chain's CDR3 is CSARGTLAGEQFF. The CDR3, as DNA: TGCAGTGCTAGAGGGACTCTTGCTGGAGAGCAGTTCTTC.

Ten or more counts support this clonotype. The rearrangement links TRBV3-1 to TRBJ2-1, with a possible D match to TRBD1 (5 bases). The germline gives CDR1 LGHDT, CDR2 YNNKEL (reference sequence). This CDR3 comprises 13 residues. Trimming took 10 bases from V and 6 from J, leaving 16 bases between them. The CDR3 nucleotides are TGTGCCACCCTATCCCATGGGGCCAATGAGCAGTTCTTC. Protein: CATLSHGANEQFF.

This rearrangement joins TRBV7-9 to TRBJ1-6; 7 bases agree with TRBD1. There are 14 residues in the CDR3. V trimming: 2 bases; J trimming: 10 bases; junction bases outside the gene matches: 5. Germline V gives CDR1 SEHNR, CDR2 FQNEAQ (reference sequence). As DNA, the CDR3 is TGTGCCAGCAGCTTACGGGACAGCTCATCACCCCTCCACTTT. This translates into CASSLRDSSSPLHF.

This clonotype was observed a few times. The V and J genes are TRBV7-2 and TRBJ1-2; D remains ambiguous. The V gene lost 5 bases and the J gene lost 1 base, with 14 bases spanning the gap. Germline values: CDR1 SGHTA, CDR2 FQGNSA. The length of the CDR3 is 15 residues. This CDR3 reads CASSPPSAFNYGYTF. The CDR3 bases are TGTGCCAGCAGCCCGCCTTCAGCGTTTAACTATGGCTACACCTTC.

The chain has TRBV7-2 and TRBJ1-4, with D uncertain. The germline V gene encodes CDR1 SGHTA and CDR2 FQGNSA. The CDR3 is made up of 15 amino acids. Deletions cut 5 bases from V and 6 bases from J, with 16 bases between. As DNA, the CDR3 is TGTGCCAGCAGCCAAACCGGCGCACGGGATGAAAAACTGTTTTTT. It codes for CASSQTGARDEKLFF.

This chain joins TRBV5-1 and TRBJ1-1; 7 nucleotides match TRBD1. This CDR3 is built from 16 residues. In germline, CDR1 is SGHRS, CDR2 YFSETQ. V trimming: 3 bases; J trimming: 4 bases; junction bases outside the gene matches: 12. The CDR3 DNA sequence: TGCGCCAGCAGCTCCCGACAGGGAGGTATCGGCACTGAAGCTTTCTTT. This translates into CASSSRQGGIGTEAFF.